The clone carrying this TCR beta chain was counted a few times. Its antigen is as yet unknown. Each cDNA held unique molecular identifiers, and template switching gave it a universal primer site. From the 5' RACE reads, TCRdb called clonotypes with MiXCR, one entry per CDR3 protein. The sample gives about 470,000 distinct CDR3 sequences, 24% of which show up once; 2.9% is in the top ten. The sample is drawn from a study of identical twins. The study's findings and limits: Beta clonotypes that were abundant in cord blood contained fewer insertions, a pattern absent from memory repertoires.

This CDR3 is 15 amino acids long. V lost 0 bases and J lost 5, with 13 bases in between. Looked up from germline, CDR1 is GTSNPN and CDR2 is SVGIG (reference sequence). The same sample was also used in a study of T cells expressing NK-cell markers. From that study: One observes that, in a handful of donors, these clonotypes were also the leading ones within the CD3+CD56-NKG2C+ fraction.

The sequence came from a woman aged 18-29 years in good health. This sequence joins TRBV30 and TRBJ2-2; D gene ambiguous. Sequencing used CD4+ T cells sorted from blood. CDR3 sequence (DNA): TGTGCCTGGAGTGTAAGTTTTGCGCAGACCGGGGAGCTGTTTTTT. This codes for CAWSVSFAQTGELFF.